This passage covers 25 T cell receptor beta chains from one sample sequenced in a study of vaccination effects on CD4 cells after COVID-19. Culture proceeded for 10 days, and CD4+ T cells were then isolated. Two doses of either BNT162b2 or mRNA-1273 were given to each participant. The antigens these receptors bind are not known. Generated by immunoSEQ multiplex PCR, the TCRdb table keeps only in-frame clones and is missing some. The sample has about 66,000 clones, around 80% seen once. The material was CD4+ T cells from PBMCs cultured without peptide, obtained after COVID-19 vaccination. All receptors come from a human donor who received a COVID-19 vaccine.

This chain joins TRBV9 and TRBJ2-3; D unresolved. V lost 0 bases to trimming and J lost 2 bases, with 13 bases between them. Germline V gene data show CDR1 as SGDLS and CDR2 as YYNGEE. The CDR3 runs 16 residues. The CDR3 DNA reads TGTGCCAGCAGCGTAGGTCTGGAGAGCCCCACAGATACGCAGTATTTT. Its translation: CASSVGLESPTDTQYF. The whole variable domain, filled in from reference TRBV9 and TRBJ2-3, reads DSGVTQTPKHLITATGQRVTLRCSPRSGDLSVYWYQQSLDQGLQFLIQYYNGEERAKGNILERFSAQQFPDLHSELNLSSLELGDSALYFCASSVGLESPTDTQYFGPGTRLTVL.

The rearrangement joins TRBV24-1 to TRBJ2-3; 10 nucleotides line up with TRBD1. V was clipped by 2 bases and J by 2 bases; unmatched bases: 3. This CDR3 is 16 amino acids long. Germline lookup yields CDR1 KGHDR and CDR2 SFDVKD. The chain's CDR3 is CATSDSGQGDTDTQYF. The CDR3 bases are TGTGCCACCAGTGATTCTGGACAGGGGGACACAGATACGCAGTATTTT.

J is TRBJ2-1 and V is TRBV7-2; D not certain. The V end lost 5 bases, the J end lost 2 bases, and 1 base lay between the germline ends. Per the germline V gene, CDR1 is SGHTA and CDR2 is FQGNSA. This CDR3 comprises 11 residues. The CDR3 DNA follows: TGTGCCAGCAGCCCCTACAATGAGCAGTTCTTC. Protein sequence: CASSPYNEQFF.

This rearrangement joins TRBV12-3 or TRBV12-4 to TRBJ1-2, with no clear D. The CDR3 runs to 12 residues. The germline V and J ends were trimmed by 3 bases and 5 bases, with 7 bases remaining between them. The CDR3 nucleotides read TGTGCCAGCAGTTTTGAGGGATATGGCTACACCTTC. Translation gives CASSFEGYGYTF.

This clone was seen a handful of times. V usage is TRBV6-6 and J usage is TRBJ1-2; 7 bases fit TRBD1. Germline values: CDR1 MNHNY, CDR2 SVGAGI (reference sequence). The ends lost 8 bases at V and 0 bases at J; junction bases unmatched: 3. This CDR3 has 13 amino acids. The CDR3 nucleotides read TGTGCCAGCTACGGGACAGCTAACTATGGCTACACCTTC. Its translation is CASYGTANYGYTF.

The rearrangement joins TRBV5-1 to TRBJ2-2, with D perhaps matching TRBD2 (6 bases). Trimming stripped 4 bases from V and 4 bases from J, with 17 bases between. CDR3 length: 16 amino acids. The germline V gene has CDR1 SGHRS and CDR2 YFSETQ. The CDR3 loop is CASSPRWGGVTGELFF. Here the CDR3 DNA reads TGCGCCAGCAGCCCACGGTGGGGCGGGGTCACCGGGGAGCTGTTTTTT. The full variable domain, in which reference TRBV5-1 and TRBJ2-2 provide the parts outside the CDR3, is KAGVTQTPRYLIKTRGQQVTLSCSPISGHRSVSWYQQTPGQGLQFLFEYFSETQRNKGNFPGRFSGRQFSNSRSEMNVSTLELGDSALYLCASSPRWGGVTGELFFGEGSRLTVL.

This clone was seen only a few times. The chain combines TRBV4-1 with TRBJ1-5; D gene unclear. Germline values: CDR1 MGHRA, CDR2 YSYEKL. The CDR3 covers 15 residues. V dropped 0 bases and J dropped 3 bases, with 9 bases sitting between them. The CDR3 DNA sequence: TGCGCCAGCAGCCAAGACCGGGCCTTCAATCAGCCCCAGCATTTT. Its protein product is CASSQDRAFNQPQHF.

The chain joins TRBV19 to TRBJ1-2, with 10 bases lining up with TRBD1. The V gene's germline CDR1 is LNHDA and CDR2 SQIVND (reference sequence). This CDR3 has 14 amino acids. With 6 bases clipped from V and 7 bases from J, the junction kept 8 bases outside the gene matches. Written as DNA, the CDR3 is TGTGCCAGTAGCCGGGACAGGGGCCCTAGTGGCTACACCTTC. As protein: CASSRDRGPSGYTF.

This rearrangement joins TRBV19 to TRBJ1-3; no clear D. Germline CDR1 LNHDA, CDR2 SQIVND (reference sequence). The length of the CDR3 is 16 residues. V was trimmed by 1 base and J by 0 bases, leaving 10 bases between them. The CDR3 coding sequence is TGTGCCAGTAGTATAGTTCCGGGAAGCTCTGGAAACACCATATATTTT. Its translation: CASSIVPGSSGNTIYF.

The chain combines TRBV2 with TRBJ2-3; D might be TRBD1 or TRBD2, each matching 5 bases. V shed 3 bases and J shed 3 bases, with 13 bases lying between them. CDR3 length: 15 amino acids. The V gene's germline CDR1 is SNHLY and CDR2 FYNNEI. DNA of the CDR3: TGTGCCAGCAGTGAGGTAGGGGACGGAACAGATACGCAGTATTTT. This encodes CASSEVGDGTDTQYF.

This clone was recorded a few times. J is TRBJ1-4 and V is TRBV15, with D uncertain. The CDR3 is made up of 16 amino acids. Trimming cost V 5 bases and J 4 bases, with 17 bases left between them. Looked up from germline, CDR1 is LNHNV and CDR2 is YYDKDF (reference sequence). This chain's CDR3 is CATSSHPQMSNEKLFF. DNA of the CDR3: TGTGCCACCAGCTCGCACCCGCAGATGAGTAATGAAAAACTGTTTTTT. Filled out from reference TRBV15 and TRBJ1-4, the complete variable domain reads DAMVIQNPRYQVTQFGKPVTLSCSQTLNHNVMYWYQQKSSQAPKLLFHYYDKDFNNEADTPDNFQSRRPNTSFCFLDIRSPGLGDTAMYLCATSSHPQMSNEKLFFGSGTQLSVL.

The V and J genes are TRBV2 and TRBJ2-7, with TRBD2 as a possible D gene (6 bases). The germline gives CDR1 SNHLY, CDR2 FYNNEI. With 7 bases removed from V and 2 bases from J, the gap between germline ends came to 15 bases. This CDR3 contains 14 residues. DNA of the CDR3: TGTGCCAGCAAGTACCGGTCGGGGGCCTACGAGCAGTACGTC. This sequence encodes CASKYRSGAYEQYV.

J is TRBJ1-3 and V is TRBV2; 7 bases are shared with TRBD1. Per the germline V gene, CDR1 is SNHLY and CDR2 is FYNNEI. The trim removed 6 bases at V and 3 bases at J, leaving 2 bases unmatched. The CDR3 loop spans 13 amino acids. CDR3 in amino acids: CASRGTVGNTIYF. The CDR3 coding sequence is TGTGCCAGCAGGGGGACAGTTGGAAACACCATATATTTT.

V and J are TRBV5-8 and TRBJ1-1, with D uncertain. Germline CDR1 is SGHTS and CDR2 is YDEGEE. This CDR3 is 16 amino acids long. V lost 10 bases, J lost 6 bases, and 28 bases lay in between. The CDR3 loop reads CASPAALWAREPEAFF. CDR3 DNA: TGTGCCTCCCCCGCCGCCCTATGGGCCCGCGAACCTGAAGCTTTCTTT.

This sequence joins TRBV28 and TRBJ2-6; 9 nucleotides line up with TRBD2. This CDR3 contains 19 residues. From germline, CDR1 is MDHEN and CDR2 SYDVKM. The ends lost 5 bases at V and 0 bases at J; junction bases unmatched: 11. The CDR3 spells CASSPSLGGGASGANVLTF. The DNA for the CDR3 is TGTGCCAGCAGTCCCTCCCTGGGCGGGGGGGCCTCTGGGGCCAACGTCCTGACTTTC.

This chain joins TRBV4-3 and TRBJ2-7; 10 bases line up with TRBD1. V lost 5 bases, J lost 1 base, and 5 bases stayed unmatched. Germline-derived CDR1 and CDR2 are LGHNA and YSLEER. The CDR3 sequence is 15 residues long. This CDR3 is CASSWDRGGSYEQYV. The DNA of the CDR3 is TGCGCCAGCAGCTGGGACAGGGGCGGATCCTACGAGCAGTACGTC.

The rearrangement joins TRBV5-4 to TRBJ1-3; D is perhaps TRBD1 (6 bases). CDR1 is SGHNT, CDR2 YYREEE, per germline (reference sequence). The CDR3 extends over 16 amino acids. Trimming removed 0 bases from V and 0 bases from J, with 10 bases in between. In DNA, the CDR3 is TGTGCCAGCAGCTTGGGGGGGCCCTTCTCTGGAAACACCATATATTTT. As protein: CASSLGGPFSGNTIYF.

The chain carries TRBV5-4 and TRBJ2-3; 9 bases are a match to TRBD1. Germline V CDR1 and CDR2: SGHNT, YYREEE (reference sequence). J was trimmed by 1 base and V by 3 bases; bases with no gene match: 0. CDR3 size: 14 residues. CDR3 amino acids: CASSWDRGTDTQYF. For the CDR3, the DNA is TGTGCCAGCAGCTGGGACAGGGGCACAGATACGCAGTATTTT.

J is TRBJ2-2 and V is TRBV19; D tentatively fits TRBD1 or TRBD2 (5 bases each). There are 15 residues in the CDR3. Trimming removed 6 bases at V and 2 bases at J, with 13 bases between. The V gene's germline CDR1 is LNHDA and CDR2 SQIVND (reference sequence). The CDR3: CASSPRDGNTGELFF. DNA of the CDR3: TGTGCCAGTAGCCCCCGGGACGGAAACACCGGGGAGCTGTTTTTT.

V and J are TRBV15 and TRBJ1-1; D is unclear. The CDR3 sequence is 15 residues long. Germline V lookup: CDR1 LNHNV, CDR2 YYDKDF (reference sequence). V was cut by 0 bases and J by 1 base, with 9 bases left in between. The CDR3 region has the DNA TGTGCCACCAGCAGAGAAAGGGTGGCGAACACTGAAGCTTTCTTT. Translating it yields CATSRERVANTEAFF.

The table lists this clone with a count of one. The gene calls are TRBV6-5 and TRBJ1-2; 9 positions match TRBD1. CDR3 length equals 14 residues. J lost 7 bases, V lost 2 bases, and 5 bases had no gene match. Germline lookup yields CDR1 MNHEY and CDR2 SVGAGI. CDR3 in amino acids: CASSYLGQGLGYTF. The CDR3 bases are TGTGCCAGCAGTTACCTTGGACAGGGGCTTGGCTACACCTTC.

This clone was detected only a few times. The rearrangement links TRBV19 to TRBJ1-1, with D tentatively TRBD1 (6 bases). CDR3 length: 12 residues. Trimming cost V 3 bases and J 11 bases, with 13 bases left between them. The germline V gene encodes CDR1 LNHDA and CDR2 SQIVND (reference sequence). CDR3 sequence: CASSMWGRRAFF. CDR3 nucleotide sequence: TGTGCCAGTAGTATGTGGGGGCGGAGGGCTTTCTTT.

The CDR3 DNA reads as TGTGGCTCAAAAGGAACAGGGGGTGCTGAGCAGTTCTTC. It codes for CGSKGTGGAEQFF. The chain employs TRBV7-9 and TRBJ2-1; 8 positions agree with TRBD1. Looked up from germline, CDR1 is SEHNR and CDR2 is FQNEAQ (reference sequence). There are 13 residues in the CDR3.

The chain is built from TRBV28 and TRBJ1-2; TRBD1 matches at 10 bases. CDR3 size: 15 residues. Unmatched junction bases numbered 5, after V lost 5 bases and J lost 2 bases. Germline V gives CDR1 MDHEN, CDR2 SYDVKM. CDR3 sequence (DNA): TGTGCCAGCAGTCGACAGGGGGCGCAAAACTATGGCTACACCTTC. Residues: CASSRQGAQNYGYTF.

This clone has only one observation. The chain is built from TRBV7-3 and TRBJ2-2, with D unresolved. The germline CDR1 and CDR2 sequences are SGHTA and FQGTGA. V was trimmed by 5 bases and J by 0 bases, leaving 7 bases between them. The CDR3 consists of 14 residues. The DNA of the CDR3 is TGTGCCAGCAGCCCTCCCGCGAACACCGGGGAGCTGTTTTTT. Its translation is CASSPPANTGELFF.